This section outlines one TCR beta chain sequence together with its context. The antigen is undetermined. The data derive from a study of T cell responses to AZD1222 COVID-19 vaccine. Overall study findings and caveats: Close to half of all spike-specific TCRs reportedly target regions of the variants that are unmutated.

The CDR3 runs 17 residues. Germline CDR1 is KGHSH and CDR2 is LQKENI. Trimming at V came to 3 bases and at J to 4 bases, leaving 10 bases not matched to a gene. Some clones are missing from TCRdb's copy, which holds only in-frame ones; the method was immunoSEQ multiplex PCR. The sample records some 250,000 clones, approximately 94% being singletons. The specimen was peripheral blood, collected 28 days after the second AZD1222 dose. The chain recombines TRBV18 with TRBJ1-1, with 11 bases matching TRBD1. The source is an adult who received the AZD1222 COVID-19 vaccine. CDR3 in amino acids: CASSPSRTGGLGTEAFF. The CDR3 nucleotides read TGTGCCAGCTCACCGAGTAGGACAGGGGGCCTTGGCACTGAAGCTTTCTTT.